A selection of T cell receptor beta chains follows, all from one sample in a study of cytomegalovirus exposure and HLA in healthy donors. Only in-frame clones appear in the TCRdb table, and some are missing; sequencing was by immunoSEQ multiplex PCR. The sample yields roughly 140,000 clones, about nine tenths seen once. The sample comprised PBMCs. These receptors originate from a man aged 18 to 29 in good health and CMV-seronegative. CDR3s include the opening cysteine and the closing phenylalanine or tryptophan. The order of the fields is clone size, V gene, J gene, D gene, CDR3 DNA, CDR3 protein. The D gene is left open where the match is weak. Clone size, where shown, is once, few, many, or a class for clones that have expanded.

size: .; V: TRBV6-5; J: TRBJ1-1; D: .; DNA: TGTGCCAGCAGTTATCTTGGGGGGACTGAAGCTTTCTTT; CDR3: CASSYLGGTEAFF
size: .; V: TRBV11-1; J: TRBJ1-1; D: TRBD1; DNA: TGTGCCAGCAGCCCACCCCGGGACAGGGGTGAAACTGAAGCTTTCTTT; CDR3: CASSPPRDRGETEAFF
size: .; V: TRBV5-4; J: TRBJ1-1; D: .; DNA: TGTGCCAGCGGTTCAGGGTCTAGGGGTGACACTGAAGCTTTCTTT; CDR3: CASGSGSRGDTEAFF
size: few; V: TRBV4-1; J: TRBJ1-1; D: TRBD1; DNA: TGCGCCAGCAGCCCCTCAGGGGGCTTCCCTATGATGAACACTGAAGCTTTCTTT; CDR3: CASSPSGGFPMMNTEAFF
size: .; V: TRBV6-5; J: TRBJ2-5; D: .; DNA: TGTGCCAGCAGTTTGAGGTCCCAAGAGACCCAGTACTTC; CDR3: CASSLRSQETQYF
size: .; V: TRBV13; J: TRBJ1-1; D: .; DNA: TGTGCCAGCAGCTTAGGGCGGTTAAACCAGAACACTGAAGCTTTCTTT; CDR3: CASSLGRLNQNTEAFF
size: .; V: TRBV2; J: TRBJ2-1; D: .; DNA: TGTGCCAGCAGTGACGGTAGCTCCTACAATGAGCAGTTCTTC; CDR3: CASSDGSSYNEQFF
size: .; V: TRBV6-1; J: TRBJ2-5; D: .; DNA: TGTGCCAGCAGATCTAGAATCTTAGGAGTAGAGACCCAGTACTTC; CDR3: CASRSRILGVETQYF
size: once; V: TRBV19; J: TRBJ1-4; D: TRBD1; DNA: TGTGCTAGCGACAGGGGAATGAATGAAAAACTGTTTTTT; CDR3: CASDRGMNEKLFF
size: .; V: TRBV9; J: TRBJ2-7; D: .; DNA: TGTGCCAGCAGCGTAGGACAGAAACCCTACGAGCAGTACTTC; CDR3: CASSVGQKPYEQYF
size: .; V: TRBV7-2; J: TRBJ2-6; D: .; DNA: TGTGCCAGCAGCACTACAGGGCCCTCTGGGGCCAACGTCCTGACTTTC; CDR3: CASSTTGPSGANVLTF
size: .; V: TRBV9; J: TRBJ1-3; D: TRBD1; DNA: TGTGCCAGCAGCTCTCAGGGGGCGCCGGGAAACACCATATATTTT; CDR3: CASSSQGAPGNTIYF
size: .; V: TRBV19; J: TRBJ2-3; D: TRBD2; DNA: TGTGCCAGTAGTACCGGACTAGCGGACACAGATACGCAGTATTTT; CDR3: CASSTGLADTDTQYF
size: .; V: TRBV7-6; J: TRBJ1-1; D: .; DNA: TGTGCCAGCTCCGGGGGGGACTTATTAAGAGCTTTCTTT; CDR3: CASSGGDLLRAFF
size: .; V: TRBV7-8; J: TRBJ2-3; D: TRBD1; DNA: TGTGCCAGCAGCCTAGACAGGGGGCGAGGCACAGATACGCAGTATTTT; CDR3: CASSLDRGRGTDTQYF
size: .; V: TRBV30; J: TRBJ1-4; D: .; DNA: TGTGCCTGGAGTGTAGCAGGACACGGTGAAAAACTGTTTTTT; CDR3: CAWSVAGHGEKLFF
size: few; V: TRBV19; J: TRBJ1-6; D: .; DNA: TGTGCCAGTAAGGTACAGAGCTCCTATAATTCACCCCTCCACTTT; CDR3: CASKVQSSYNSPLHF
size: .; V: TRBV2; J: TRBJ1-2; D: TRBD1; DNA: TGTGCCAGCAGAGCAGGGGGGTCCTATGGCTACACCTTC; CDR3: CASRAGGSYGYTF
size: .; V: TRBV7-2; J: TRBJ2-3; D: .; DNA: TGTGCCAGCAGCTTAGGAGCGGTCCCCCCAGATACGCAGTATTTT; CDR3: CASSLGAVPPDTQYF
size: .; V: TRBV7-2; J: TRBJ2-1; D: .; DNA: TGTGCCAGCAGCTTAGTCAGGGGCAATGAGCAGTTCTTC; CDR3: CASSLVRGNEQFF
size: .; V: TRBV27; J: TRBJ1-5; D: .; DNA: TGTGCCAGCAGTTTATCAGGGGAAAATCAGCCCCAGCATTTT; CDR3: CASSLSGENQPQHF
size: .; V: TRBV9; J: TRBJ2-2; D: .; DNA: TGTGCCAGCAGCGTCGGGTCAGGGGGGCAAAACACCGGGGAGCTGTTTTTT; CDR3: CASSVGSGGQNTGELFF
size: .; V: TRBV9; J: TRBJ1-1; D: .; DNA: TGTGCCAGCAGCGTGCACAGTAACACTGAAGCTTTCTTT; CDR3: CASSVHSNTEAFF
size: .; V: TRBV5-1; J: TRBJ2-1; D: .; DNA: TGCGCCAGCAGCCTCCCCGGGCAGGGTAGGCAGTTCTTC; CDR3: CASSLPGQGRQFF
size: .; V: TRBV6-5; J: TRBJ1-2; D: TRBD1; DNA: TGTGCCAGCAGTTCCCGAACAGGGGGCGGCTCCTATGGCTACACCTTC; CDR3: CASSSRTGGGSYGYTF
size: .; V: TRBV6-1; J: TRBJ2-3; D: TRBD2; DNA: TGTGCCAGCAAAAGCGGGGGGGCAGATACGCAGTATTTT; CDR3: CASKSGGADTQYF
size: .; V: TRBV7-3; J: TRBJ2-7; D: TRBD1; DNA: TGTGCCAGCAGCCCAGAAGGGAGACAGGGTTCCCCCTACGAGCAGTACTTC; CDR3: CASSPEGRQGSPYEQYF
size: .; V: TRBV11-2; J: TRBJ2-1; D: TRBD1; DNA: TGTGCCAGCAGCTCGGCGGGACAGGGTCGCAATGAGCAGTTCTTC; CDR3: CASSSAGQGRNEQFF
size: .; V: TRBV2; J: TRBJ2-3; D: .; DNA: TGTGCCAGCAGTGAAGACTCCCGGGGGACTAGCACAGATACGCAGTATTTT; CDR3: CASSEDSRGTSTDTQYF
size: .; V: TRBV9; J: TRBJ2-1; D: .; DNA: TGTGCCAGCAGCGTAGCTACACGAGGCAACAATGAGCAGTTCTTC; CDR3: CASSVATRGNNEQFF
size: .; V: TRBV14; J: TRBJ2-5; D: TRBD2; DNA: TGTGCCAGCAGCCCGCGACTAGCGGGAGTAGAGACCCAGTACTTC; CDR3: CASSPRLAGVETQYF
size: .; V: TRBV7-9; J: TRBJ2-2; D: TRBD2; DNA: TGTGCCAGCAGGGAAAATTATCGGGGGGAGAAACCCAGGGAGCTGTTTTTT; CDR3: CASRENYRGEKPRELFF
size: .; V: TRBV2; J: TRBJ1-2; D: .; DNA: TGTGCCAGCAGTCAGGGCTACACCTTC; CDR3: CASSQGYTF
size: .; V: TRBV5-6; J: TRBJ1-5; D: .; DNA: TGTGCCAGCAGCCCGGGTCCTACCTCTAATCAGCCCCAGCATTTT; CDR3: CASSPGPTSNQPQHF
size: .; V: TRBV6-6; J: TRBJ2-7; D: .; DNA: TGTGCCAGCAGTTACGGAAGGGGCGAGCAGTACTTC; CDR3: CASSYGRGEQYF
size: once; V: TRBV2; J: TRBJ2-7; D: .; DNA: TGTGCCAAGTCGACAGGGCGGGGTGACGAGCAGTACTTC; CDR3: CAKSTGRGDEQYF
size: .; V: TRBV7-6; J: TRBJ1-3; D: .; DNA: TGTGCCAGCAGCCTCTTAGGAGGGGTCAGCTCTGGAAACACCATATATTTT; CDR3: CASSLLGGVSSGNTIYF
size: .; V: TRBV14; J: TRBJ1-5; D: .; DNA: TGTGCCAGCAGCCAACGGCGGGGTCAGCCCCAGCATTTT; CDR3: CASSQRRGQPQHF
size: few; V: TRBV28; J: TRBJ1-2; D: .; DNA: TGTGCCAGCAGTCCAACAGGGATCTCTAACTATGGCTACACCTTC; CDR3: CASSPTGISNYGYTF
size: .; V: TRBV7-2; J: TRBJ1-5; D: .; DNA: TGTGCCAGCAGCTTAGCGCAAGGGGGAAACAATCAGCCCCAGCATTTT; CDR3: CASSLAQGGNNQPQHF
size: few; V: TRBV27; J: TRBJ2-3; D: TRBD2; DNA: TGTGCCAGCAGAATACTAGCGGGAGCAACCACAGATACGCAGTATTTT; CDR3: CASRILAGATTDTQYF
size: .; V: TRBV5-6; J: TRBJ2-1; D: .; DNA: TGTGCCAGCAGCCTTAACAATGAGCAGTTCTTC; CDR3: CASSLNNEQFF
size: .; V: TRBV19; J: TRBJ1-4; D: .; DNA: TGTGCCAGTAGATCGGTCGGGGGGGAGGAAAAACTGTTTTTT; CDR3: CASRSVGGEEKLFF
size: .; V: TRBV29-1; J: TRBJ1-4; D: .; DNA: TGCAGCGCCCGCACCGGGATTGTTAATGAAAAACTGTTTTTT; CDR3: CSARTGIVNEKLFF
size: .; V: TRBV5-1; J: TRBJ2-5; D: TRBD1; DNA: TGCGCCAGCAGCCCACCTAGACAGGGCCGCGAGACCCAGTACTTC; CDR3: CASSPPRQGRETQYF
size: .; V: TRBV9; J: TRBJ1-4; D: TRBD1; DNA: TGTGCCAGCAGCTATGGACAGGGTGGGACTAATGAAAAACTGTTTTTT; CDR3: CASSYGQGGTNEKLFF
size: .; V: TRBV30; J: TRBJ2-2; D: TRBD2; DNA: TGTGCCTGGGCAGCGGGAGGTTATGGCGGGGAGCTGTTTTTT; CDR3: CAWAAGGYGGELFF
size: .; V: TRBV27; J: TRBJ1-2; D: TRBD1; DNA: TGTGCCAGCAGTTTATCGGGCAGGGGGTACGATGGCTACACCTTC; CDR3: CASSLSGRGYDGYTF
size: .; V: TRBV6-1; J: TRBJ1-2; D: .; DNA: TGTGCCAGCAGTGAAGCGGGGGACATTTATGGCTACACCTTC; CDR3: CASSEAGDIYGYTF
size: .; V: TRBV9; J: TRBJ1-2; D: .; DNA: TGTGCCAGCAGACCCCAGGGGAACTATGGCTACACCTTC; CDR3: CASRPQGNYGYTF
size: .; V: TRBV5-1; J: TRBJ2-5; D: TRBD2; DNA: TGCGCCAGCAGCTTGGGACTAGCGGGAGCTCGGGAGACCCAGTACTTC; CDR3: CASSLGLAGARETQYF
size: .; V: TRBV6-1; J: TRBJ2-3; D: .; DNA: TGTGCCAGCAGTGAAAGCAGACTATTGTCCACAGATACGCAGTATTTT; CDR3: CASSESRLLSTDTQYF
size: .; V: TRBV5-5; J: TRBJ1-2; D: TRBD1; DNA: TGTGCCAGCAGCTTGGACAGGGGGTATGGCTACACCTTC; CDR3: CASSLDRGYGYTF
size: few; V: TRBV6-5; J: TRBJ1-6; D: .; DNA: TGTGCCAGCAGTTACCAAGAGAATTCACCCCTCCACTTT; CDR3: CASSYQENSPLHF